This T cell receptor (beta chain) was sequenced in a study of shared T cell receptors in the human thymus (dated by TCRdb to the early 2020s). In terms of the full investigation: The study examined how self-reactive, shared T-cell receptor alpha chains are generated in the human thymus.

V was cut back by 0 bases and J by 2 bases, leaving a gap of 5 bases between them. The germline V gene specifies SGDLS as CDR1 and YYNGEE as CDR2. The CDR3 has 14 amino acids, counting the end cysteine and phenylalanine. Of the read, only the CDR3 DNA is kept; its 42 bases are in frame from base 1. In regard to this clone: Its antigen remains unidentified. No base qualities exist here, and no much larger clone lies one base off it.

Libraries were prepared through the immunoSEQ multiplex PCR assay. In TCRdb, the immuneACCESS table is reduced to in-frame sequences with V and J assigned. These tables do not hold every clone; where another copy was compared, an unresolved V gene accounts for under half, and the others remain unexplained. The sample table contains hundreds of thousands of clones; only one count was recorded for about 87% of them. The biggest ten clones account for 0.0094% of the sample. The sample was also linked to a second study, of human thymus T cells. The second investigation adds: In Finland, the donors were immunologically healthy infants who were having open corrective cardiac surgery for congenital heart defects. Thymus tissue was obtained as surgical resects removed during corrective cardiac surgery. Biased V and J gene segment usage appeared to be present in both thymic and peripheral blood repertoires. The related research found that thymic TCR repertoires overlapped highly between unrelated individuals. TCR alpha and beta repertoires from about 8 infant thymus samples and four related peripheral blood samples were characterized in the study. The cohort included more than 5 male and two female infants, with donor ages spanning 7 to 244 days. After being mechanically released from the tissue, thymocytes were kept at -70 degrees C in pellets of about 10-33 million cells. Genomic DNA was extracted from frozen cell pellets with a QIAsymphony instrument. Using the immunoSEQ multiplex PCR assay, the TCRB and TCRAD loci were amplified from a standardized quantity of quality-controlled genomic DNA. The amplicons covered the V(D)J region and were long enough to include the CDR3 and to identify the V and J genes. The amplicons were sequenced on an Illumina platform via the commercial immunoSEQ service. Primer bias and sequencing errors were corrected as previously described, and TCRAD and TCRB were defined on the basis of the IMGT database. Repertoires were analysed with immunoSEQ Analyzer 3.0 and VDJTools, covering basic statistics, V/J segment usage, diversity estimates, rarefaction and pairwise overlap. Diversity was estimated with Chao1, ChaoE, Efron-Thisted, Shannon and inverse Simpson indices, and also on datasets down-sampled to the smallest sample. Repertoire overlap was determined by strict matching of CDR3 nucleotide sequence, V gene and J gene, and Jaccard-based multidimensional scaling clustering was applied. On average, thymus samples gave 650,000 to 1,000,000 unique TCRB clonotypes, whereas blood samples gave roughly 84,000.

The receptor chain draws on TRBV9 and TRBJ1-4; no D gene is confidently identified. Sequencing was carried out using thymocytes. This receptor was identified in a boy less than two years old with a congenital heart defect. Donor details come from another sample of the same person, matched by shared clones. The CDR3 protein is CASSVGETNEKLFF. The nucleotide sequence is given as TGTGCCAGCAGCGTAGGGGAGACTAATGAAAAACTGTTTTTT.